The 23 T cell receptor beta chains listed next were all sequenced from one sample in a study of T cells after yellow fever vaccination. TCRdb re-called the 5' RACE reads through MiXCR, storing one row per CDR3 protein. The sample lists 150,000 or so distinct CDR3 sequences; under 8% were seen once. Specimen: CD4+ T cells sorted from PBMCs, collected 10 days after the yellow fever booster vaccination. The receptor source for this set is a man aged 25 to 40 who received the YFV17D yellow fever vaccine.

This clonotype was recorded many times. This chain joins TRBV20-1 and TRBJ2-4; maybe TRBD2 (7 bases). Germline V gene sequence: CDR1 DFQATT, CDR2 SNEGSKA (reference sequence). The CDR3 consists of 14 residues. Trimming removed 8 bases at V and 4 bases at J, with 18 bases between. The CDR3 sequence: CSPKGGGPKNIQYF. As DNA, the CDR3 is TGCAGTCCCAAAGGGGGAGGGCCTAAAAACATTCAGTACTTC.

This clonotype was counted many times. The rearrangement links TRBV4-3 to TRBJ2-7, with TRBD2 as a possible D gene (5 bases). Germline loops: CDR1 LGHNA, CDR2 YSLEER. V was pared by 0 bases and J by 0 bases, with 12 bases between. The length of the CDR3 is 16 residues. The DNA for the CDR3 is TGCGCCAGCAGCCAAGATAGAGGCGGGCACTCCTACGAGCAGTACTTC. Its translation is CASSQDRGGHSYEQYF.

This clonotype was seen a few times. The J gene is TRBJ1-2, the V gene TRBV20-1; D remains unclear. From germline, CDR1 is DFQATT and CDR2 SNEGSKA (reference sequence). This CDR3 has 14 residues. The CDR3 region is CSTDGELSNYGYTF. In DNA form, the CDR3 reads TGCAGCACTGACGGCGAGCTTTCTAACTATGGCTACACCTTC.

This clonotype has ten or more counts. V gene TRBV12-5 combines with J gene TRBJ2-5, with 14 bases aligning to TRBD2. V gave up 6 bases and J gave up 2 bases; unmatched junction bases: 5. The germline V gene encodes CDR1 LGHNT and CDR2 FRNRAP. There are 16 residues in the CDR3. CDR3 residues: CASGRLAGGPQETQYF. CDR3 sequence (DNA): TGTGCTAGTGGCCGACTAGCGGGAGGGCCTCAAGAGACCCAGTACTTC.

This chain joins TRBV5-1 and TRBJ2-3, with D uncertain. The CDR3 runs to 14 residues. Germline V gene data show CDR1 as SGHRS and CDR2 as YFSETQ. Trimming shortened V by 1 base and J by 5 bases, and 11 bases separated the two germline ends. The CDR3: CASSLMYIGDTQYF. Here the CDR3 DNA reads TGCGCCAGCAGCTTGATGTACATTGGAGATACGCAGTATTTT.

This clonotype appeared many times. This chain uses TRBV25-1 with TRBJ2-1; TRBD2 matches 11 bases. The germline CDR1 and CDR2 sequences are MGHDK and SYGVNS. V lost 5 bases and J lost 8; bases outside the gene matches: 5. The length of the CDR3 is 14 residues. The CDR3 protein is CASSRISGRDEQFF. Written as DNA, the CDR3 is TGTGCCAGCAGTCGGATTAGCGGGAGGGATGAGCAGTTCTTC.

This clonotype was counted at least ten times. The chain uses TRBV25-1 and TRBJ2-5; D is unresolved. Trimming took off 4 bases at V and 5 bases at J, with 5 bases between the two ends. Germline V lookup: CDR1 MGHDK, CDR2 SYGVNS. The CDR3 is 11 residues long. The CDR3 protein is CASSAAETQYF. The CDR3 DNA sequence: TGTGCCAGCAGTGCAGCGGAGACCCAGTACTTC.

CDR3 sequence: CSARVTGAYNEQFF. The CDR3 bases are TGCAGTGCAAGGGTGACAGGGGCGTACAATGAGCAGTTCTTC. The genes are TRBV20-1 and TRBJ2-1; TRBD1 matches at 8 bases. The CDR3 sequence is 14 residues long. V shed 6 bases and J 4 bases; nucleotides not matched to a gene: 8. The germline gives CDR1 DFQATT, CDR2 SNEGSKA (reference sequence).

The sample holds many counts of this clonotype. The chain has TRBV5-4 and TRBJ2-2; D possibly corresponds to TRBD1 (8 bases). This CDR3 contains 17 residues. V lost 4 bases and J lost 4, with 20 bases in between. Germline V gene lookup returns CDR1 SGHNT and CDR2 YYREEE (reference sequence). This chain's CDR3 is CASSGRGPGGGTGELFF. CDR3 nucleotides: TGTGCCAGCAGCGGGAGGGGGCCAGGGGGCGGCACCGGGGAGCTGTTTTTT. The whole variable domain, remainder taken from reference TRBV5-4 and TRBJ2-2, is ETGVTQSPTHLIKTRGQQVTLRCSSQSGHNTVSWYQQALGQGPQFIFQYYREEENGRGNFPPRFSGLQFPNYSSELNVNALELDDSALYLCASSGRGPGGGTGELFFGEGSRLTVL.

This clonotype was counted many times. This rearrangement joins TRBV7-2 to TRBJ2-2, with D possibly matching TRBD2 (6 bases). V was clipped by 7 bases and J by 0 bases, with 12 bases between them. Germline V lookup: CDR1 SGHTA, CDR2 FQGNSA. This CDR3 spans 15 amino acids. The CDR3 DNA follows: TGTGCCAGCAACGTCCTAGCGCCGAACACCGGGGAGCTGTTTTTT. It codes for CASNVLAPNTGELFF. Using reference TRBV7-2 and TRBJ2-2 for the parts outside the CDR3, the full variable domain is GAGVSQSPSNKVTEKGKDVELRCDPISGHTALYWYRQSLGQGLEFLIYFQGNSAPDKSGLPSDRFSAERTGGSVSTLTIQRTQQEDSAVYLCASNVLAPNTGELFFGEGSRLTVL.

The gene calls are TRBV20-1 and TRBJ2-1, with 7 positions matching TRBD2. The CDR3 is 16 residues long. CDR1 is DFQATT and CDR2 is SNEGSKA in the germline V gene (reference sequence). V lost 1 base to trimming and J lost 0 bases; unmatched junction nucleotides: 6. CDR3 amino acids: CSARAAGVSSYNEQFF. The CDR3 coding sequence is TGCAGTGCTAGAGCGGCGGGAGTGAGCTCCTACAATGAGCAGTTCTTC.

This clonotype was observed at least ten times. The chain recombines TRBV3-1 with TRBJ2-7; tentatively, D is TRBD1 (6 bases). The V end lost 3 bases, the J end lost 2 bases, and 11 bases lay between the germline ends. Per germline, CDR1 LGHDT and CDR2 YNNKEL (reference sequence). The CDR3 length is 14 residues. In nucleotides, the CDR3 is TGTGCCAGCAGCCACGGGGACATGGCCTACGAGCAGTACTTC. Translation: CASSHGDMAYEQYF.

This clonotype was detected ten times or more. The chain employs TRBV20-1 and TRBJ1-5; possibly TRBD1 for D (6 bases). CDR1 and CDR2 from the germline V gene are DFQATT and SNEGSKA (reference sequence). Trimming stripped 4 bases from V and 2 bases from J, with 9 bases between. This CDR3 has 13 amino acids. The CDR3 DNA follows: TGCAGTGCTACCAGGGGTGGCAATCAGCCCCAGCATTTT. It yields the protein CSATRGGNQPQHF.

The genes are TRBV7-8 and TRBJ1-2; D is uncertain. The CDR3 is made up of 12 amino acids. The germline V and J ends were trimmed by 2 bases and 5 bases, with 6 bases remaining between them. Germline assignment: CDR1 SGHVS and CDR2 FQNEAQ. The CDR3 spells CASSLTLYGYTF. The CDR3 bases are TGTGCCAGCAGCTTAACCCTTTATGGCTACACCTTC.

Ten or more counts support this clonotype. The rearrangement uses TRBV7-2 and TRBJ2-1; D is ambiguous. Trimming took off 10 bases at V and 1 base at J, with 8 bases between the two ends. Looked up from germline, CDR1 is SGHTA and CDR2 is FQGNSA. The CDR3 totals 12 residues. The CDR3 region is CANLGSYNEQFF. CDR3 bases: TGTGCCAACCTAGGTTCCTACAATGAGCAGTTCTTC.

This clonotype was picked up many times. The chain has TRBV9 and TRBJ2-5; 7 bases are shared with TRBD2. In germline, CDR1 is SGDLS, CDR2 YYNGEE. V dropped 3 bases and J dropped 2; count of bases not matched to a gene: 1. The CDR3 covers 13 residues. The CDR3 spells CASSGGLQETQYF. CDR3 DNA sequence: TGTGCCAGCAGCGGGGGACTACAAGAGACCCAGTACTTC.

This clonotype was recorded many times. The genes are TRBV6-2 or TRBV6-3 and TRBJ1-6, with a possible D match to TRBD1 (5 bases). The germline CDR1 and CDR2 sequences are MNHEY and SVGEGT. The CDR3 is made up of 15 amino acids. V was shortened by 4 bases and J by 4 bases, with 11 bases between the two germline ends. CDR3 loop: CASSFDRSYNSPLHF. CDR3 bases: TGTGCCAGCAGTTTCGACAGATCTTATAATTCACCCCTCCACTTT.

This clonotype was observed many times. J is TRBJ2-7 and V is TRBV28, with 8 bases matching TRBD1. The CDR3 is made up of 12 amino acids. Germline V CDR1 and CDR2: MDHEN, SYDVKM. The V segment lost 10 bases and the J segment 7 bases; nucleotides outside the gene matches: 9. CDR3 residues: CATNQGAREQYF. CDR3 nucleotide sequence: TGTGCCACCAACCAGGGGGCGCGGGAGCAGTACTTC.

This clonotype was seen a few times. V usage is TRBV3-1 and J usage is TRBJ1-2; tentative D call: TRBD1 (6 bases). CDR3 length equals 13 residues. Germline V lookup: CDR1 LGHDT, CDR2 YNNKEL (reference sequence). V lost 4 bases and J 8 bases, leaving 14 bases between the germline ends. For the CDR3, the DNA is TGTGCCAGCAGCCTTGACAGGAATCACGGCTACACCTTC. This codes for CASSLDRNHGYTF.

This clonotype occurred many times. The CDR3 DNA follows: TGTGCCAGCAGCCTGATGACAACTAGCACAGATACGCAGTATTTT. Residues: CASSLMTTSTDTQYF. The J gene is TRBJ2-3, the V gene TRBV28; no definite D call. Trimming stripped 6 bases from V and 0 bases from J, with 13 bases between. Germline values: CDR1 MDHEN, CDR2 SYDVKM. The CDR3 loop spans 15 amino acids.

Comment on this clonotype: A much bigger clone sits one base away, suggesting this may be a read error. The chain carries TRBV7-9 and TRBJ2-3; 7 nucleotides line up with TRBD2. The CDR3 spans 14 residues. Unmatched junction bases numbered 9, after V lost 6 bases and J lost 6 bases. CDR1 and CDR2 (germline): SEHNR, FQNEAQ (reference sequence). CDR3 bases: TGTGCCAGCAGTTACGGACTAGTAAGCGATACGCAGTATTTT. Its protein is CASSYGLVSDTQYF.

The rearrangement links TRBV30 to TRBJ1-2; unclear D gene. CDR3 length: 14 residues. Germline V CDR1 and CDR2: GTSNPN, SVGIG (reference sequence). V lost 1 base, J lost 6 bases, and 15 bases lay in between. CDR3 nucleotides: TGTGCCTGGAGTGCTGGTGCAACCTGGGATGGCTACACCTTC. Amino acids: CAWSAGATWDGYTF.

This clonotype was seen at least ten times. DNA of the CDR3: TGTGCCAGCAGCTTAGGCCCCGGGGCCTATAATTCACCCCTCCACTTT. Amino acids: CASSLGPGAYNSPLHF. This rearrangement joins TRBV5-5 to TRBJ1-6; D uncertain. The CDR3 consists of 16 residues. The germline V gene encodes CDR1 SGHKS and CDR2 YYEKEE (reference sequence). The V end lost 2 bases, the J end lost 2 bases, and 11 bases lay between the germline ends.